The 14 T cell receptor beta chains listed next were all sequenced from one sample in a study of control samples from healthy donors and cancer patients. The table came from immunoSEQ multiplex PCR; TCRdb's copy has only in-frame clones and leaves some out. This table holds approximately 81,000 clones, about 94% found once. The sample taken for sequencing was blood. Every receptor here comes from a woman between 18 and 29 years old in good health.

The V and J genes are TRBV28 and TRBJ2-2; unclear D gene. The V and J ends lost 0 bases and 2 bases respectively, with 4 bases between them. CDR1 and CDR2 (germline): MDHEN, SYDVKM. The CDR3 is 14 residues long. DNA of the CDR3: TGTGCCAGCAGTTTATGGTCTAACACCGGGGAGCTGTTTTTT. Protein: CASSLWSNTGELFF.

The CDR3 DNA follows: TGTGCCAGCAGTAGCGGGGGTAACCACGAGCAGTACTTC. This translates into CASSSGGNHEQYF. The V gene is TRBV2, the J gene TRBJ2-7; 8 nucleotides agree with TRBD2. CDR3 length: 13 amino acids. V lost 5 bases and J lost 5; bases outside the gene matches: 5. CDR1 SNHLY and CDR2 FYNNEI come from the germline V gene.

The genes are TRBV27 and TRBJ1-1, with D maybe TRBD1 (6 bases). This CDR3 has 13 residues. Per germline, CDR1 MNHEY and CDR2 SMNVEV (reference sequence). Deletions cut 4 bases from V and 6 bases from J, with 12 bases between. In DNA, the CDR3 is TGTGCCAGCAGTTATCGGGGGGGCTCTGAAGCTTTCTTT. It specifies CASSYRGGSEAFF.

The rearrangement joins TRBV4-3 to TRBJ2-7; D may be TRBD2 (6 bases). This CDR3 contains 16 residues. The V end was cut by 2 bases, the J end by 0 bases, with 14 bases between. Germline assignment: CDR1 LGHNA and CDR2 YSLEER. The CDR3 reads CASSQTPAGLSYEQYF. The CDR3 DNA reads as TGCGCCAGCAGCCAAACCCCAGCGGGCCTCTCCTACGAGCAGTACTTC.

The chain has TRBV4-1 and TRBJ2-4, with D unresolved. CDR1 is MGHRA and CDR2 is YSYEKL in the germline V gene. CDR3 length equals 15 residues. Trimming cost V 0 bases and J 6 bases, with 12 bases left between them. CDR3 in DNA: TGCGCCAGCAGCCAAGAGCATAGTAGGCGAAACATTCAGTACTTC. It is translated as CASSQEHSRRNIQYF.

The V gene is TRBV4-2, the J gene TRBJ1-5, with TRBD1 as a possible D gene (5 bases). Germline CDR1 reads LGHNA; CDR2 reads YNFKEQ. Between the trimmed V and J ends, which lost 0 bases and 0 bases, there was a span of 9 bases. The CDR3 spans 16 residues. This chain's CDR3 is CASSQEGRYSNQPQHF. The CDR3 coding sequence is TGTGCCAGCAGCCAAGAGGGACGGTATAGCAATCAGCCCCAGCATTTT.

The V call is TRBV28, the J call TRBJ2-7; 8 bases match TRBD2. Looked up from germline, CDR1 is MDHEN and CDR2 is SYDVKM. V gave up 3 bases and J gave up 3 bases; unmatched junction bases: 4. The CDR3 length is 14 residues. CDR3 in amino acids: CASSFGGVLYEQYF. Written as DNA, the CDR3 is TGTGCCAGCAGTTTCGGGGGGGTCCTCTACGAGCAGTACTTC.

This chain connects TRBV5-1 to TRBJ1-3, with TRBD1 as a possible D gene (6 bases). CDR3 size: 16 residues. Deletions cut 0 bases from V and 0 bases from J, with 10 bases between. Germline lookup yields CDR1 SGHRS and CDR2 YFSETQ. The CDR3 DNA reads TGCGCCAGCAGCTTGGCTGGGGGCCTCTCTGGAAACACCATATATTTT. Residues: CASSLAGGLSGNTIYF.

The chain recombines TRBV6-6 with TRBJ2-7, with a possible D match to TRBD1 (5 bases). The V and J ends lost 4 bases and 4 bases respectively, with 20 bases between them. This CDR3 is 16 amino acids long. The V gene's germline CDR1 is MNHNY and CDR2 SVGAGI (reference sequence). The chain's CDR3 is CASSSQSARAKYEQYF. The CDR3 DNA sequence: TGTGCCAGCAGTTCCCAATCGGCCAGGGCGAAATACGAGCAGTACTTC.

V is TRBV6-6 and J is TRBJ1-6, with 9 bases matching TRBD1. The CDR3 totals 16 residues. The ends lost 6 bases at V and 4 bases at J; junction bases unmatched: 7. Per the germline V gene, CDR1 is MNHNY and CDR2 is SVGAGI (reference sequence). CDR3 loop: CASSPGDRGYNSPLHF. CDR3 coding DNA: TGTGCCAGCAGCCCCGGAGACAGGGGGTATAATTCACCCCTCCACTTT.

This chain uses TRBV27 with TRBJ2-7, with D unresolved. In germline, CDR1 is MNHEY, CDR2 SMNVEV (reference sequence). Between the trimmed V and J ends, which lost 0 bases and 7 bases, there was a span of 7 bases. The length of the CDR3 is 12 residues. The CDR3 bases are TGTGCCAGCAGTTTATCGGGCTTAGAGCAGTACTTC. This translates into CASSLSGLEQYF.

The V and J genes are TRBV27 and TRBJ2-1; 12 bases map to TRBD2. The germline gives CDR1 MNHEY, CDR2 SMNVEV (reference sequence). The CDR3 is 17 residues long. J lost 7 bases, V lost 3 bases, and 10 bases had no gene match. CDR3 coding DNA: TGTGCCAGCAGTTTCAGACTAGCGGGGGCGATTTTAAATGAGCAGTTCTTC. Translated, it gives CASSFRLAGAILNEQFF.

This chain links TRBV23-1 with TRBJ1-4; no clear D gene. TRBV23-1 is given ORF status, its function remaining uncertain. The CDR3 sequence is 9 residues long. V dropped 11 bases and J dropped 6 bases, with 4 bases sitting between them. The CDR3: CAGHEKLFF. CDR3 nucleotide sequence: TGCGCCGGTCATGAAAAACTGTTTTTT.

The CDR3 sequence is CASSQGISVETQYF. For the CDR3, the DNA is TGTGCCAGCAGCCAAGGTATAAGCGTGGAGACCCAGTACTTC. J is TRBJ2-5 and V is TRBV14; no reliable D call. This CDR3 contains 14 residues. Trimming cost V 1 base and J 5 bases, with 11 bases left between them. Germline V lookup: CDR1 SGHDN, CDR2 FVKESK.